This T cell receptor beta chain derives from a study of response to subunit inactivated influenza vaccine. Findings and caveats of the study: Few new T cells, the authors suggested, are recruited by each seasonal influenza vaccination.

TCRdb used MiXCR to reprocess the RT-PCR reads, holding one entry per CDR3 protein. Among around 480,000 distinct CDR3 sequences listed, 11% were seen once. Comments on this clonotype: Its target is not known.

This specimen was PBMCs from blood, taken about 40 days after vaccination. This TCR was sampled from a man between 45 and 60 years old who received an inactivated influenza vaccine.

In DNA, the CDR3 is TGTGCCAGCAACCCCCGAGCCGGCGGGGCAATCTACGAGCAGTACTTC. It translates to CASNPRAGGAIYEQYF. This chain uses TRBV11-2 with TRBJ2-7; D is possibly TRBD2 (6 bases). V was cut by 7 bases and J by 3 bases, with 22 bases left in between. The CDR3 runs to 16 residues. CDR1 and CDR2 (germline): SGHAT, FQNNGV.